The 31 T cell receptor beta chains listed next were all sequenced from one sample in a study of shared clonotypes between healthy human individuals. The protocol was immunoSEQ multiplex PCR, while the TCRdb copy is restricted to in-frame clones and leaves out a portion. The sample has 760,000 or so clones; approximately 96% are singletons. The naive CD8 population came from CD45RO-negative cells selected for CCR7, without terminally differentiated effector memory CD45RA+ cells. Sample: naive CD8+ T cells sorted from blood. All receptors come from a man in his thirties or forties in good health.

This chain connects TRBV19 to TRBJ1-2; maybe TRBD1 (5 bases). V shed 5 bases and J shed 6 bases, with 22 bases lying between them. The CDR3 runs to 16 residues. The V gene's germline CDR1 is LNHDA and CDR2 SQIVND (reference sequence). CDR3 sequence reads: CASSPRSLTGFDGYTF. The CDR3 DNA reads as TGTGCCAGTAGTCCCCGTTCCCTTACAGGTTTTGATGGCTACACCTTC.

V is TRBV9 and J is TRBJ2-2; the D is unclear. V gave up 3 bases and J gave up 7 bases, with 4 bases separating them. The CDR3 covers 11 residues. Germline CDR1 and CDR2: SGDLS and YYNGEE. The CDR3 sequence: CASSGSGELFF. The CDR3 DNA reads TGTGCCAGCAGCGGTAGCGGGGAGCTGTTTTTT.

The chain couples TRBV19 to TRBJ2-5; the D gene could be TRBD1 or TRBD2 (5 bases each). The CDR3 runs 14 residues. Germline V CDR1 and CDR2: LNHDA, SQIVND (reference sequence). V was cut by 5 bases and J by 2 bases, with 12 bases left in between. CDR3 DNA sequence: TGTGCCAGTAGTTTACTAGGGGATCAAGAGACCCAGTACTTC. Its translation: CASSLLGDQETQYF.

The chain uses TRBV11-2 and TRBJ2-7; 9 bases agree with TRBD2. V shed 0 bases, J shed 6 bases, and the junction held 9 bases outside the gene matches. Germline CDR1 is SGHAT and CDR2 is FQNNGV. CDR3 length: 16 amino acids. This CDR3 reads CASSLDPLAGTGEQYF. The CDR3 DNA reads TGTGCCAGCAGCTTAGATCCCCTAGCGGGAACGGGCGAGCAGTACTTC.

This clone has just a few counts. This specimen includes other DNA sequences encoding the same CDR3. The chain links TRBV13 to TRBJ2-3; D gene unclear. The germline gives CDR1 PRHDT, CDR2 FYEKMQ (reference sequence). Trimming stripped 0 bases from V and 3 bases from J, with 1 base between. The CDR3 covers 12 residues. The CDR3: CASSLGTDTQYF. The CDR3 nucleotides read TGTGCCAGCAGCTTAGGGACAGATACGCAGTATTTT. Drawing the rest from reference TRBV13 and TRBJ2-3, the complete variable domain is AAGVIQSPRHLIKEKRETATLKCYPIPRHDTVYWYQQGPGQDPQFLISFYEKMQSDKGSIPDRFSAQQFSDYHSELNMSSLELGDSALYFCASSLGTDTQYFGPGTRLTVL.

V and J are TRBV10-3 and TRBJ1-2; 7 bases agree with TRBD1. CDR1 and CDR2 from the germline V gene are ENHRY and SYGVKD. V shed 4 bases, J shed 6 bases, and the junction held 8 bases outside the gene matches. The length of the CDR3 is 14 residues. As DNA, the CDR3 is TGTGCCATCAGTGGGGGACAGCGGCCCGATGGCTACACCTTC. Translating gives CAISGGQRPDGYTF.

The gene calls are TRBV2 and TRBJ2-3; tentative D call: TRBD2 (7 bases). The CDR3 consists of 16 residues. V shed 5 bases and J shed 2 bases, with 17 bases lying between them. Germline V lookup: CDR1 SNHLY, CDR2 FYNNEI. CDR3 DNA: TGTGCCAGCAGTCTCTCAGGGGCGGGAGACACAGATACGCAGTATTTT. Residues: CASSLSGAGDTDTQYF.

This sequence joins TRBV19 and TRBJ1-1; D unresolved. This CDR3 has 17 amino acids. Trimming stripped 4 bases from V and 1 base from J, with 19 bases between. In germline, CDR1 is LNHDA, CDR2 SQIVND (reference sequence). The CDR3 spells CASSTLLGRAANTEAFF. The DNA for the CDR3 is TGTGCCAGTAGTACCCTTTTAGGACGGGCAGCGAACACTGAAGCTTTCTTT.

The genes are TRBV4-1 and TRBJ2-7, with 8 bases aligning to TRBD2. The length of the CDR3 is 13 residues. Germline V gives CDR1 MGHRA, CDR2 YSYEKL. The ends lost 4 bases at V and 5 bases at J; junction bases unmatched: 4. CDR3 residues: CASSLLSGNEQYF. In DNA, the CDR3 is TGCGCCAGCAGCCTGCTTAGCGGGAACGAGCAGTACTTC.

This sequence joins TRBV28 and TRBJ2-5; D unclear. Trimming removed 6 bases from V and 2 bases from J, with 19 bases in between. This CDR3 contains 16 residues. In germline, CDR1 is MDHEN, CDR2 SYDVKM. CDR3 protein: CASRPPEDYIQETQYF. The DNA for the CDR3 is TGTGCCAGCAGACCCCCAGAGGATTATATTCAAGAGACCCAGTACTTC.

As to this clone: One end of the junction fails to match germline, which may point to a read error. The chain carries TRBV29-1 and TRBJ2-7, with a tentative D call TRBD1 (5 bases). The CDR3 runs 12 residues. CDR1 SQVTM and CDR2 ANQGSEA come from the germline V gene. CDR3 region: CSVLFEVDSLFF. For the CDR3, the DNA is TGCAGCGTTCTTTTCGAGGTCGACAGCCTATTCTTC.

The chain uses TRBV18 and TRBJ2-1; 10 bases agree with TRBD2. Trimming cost V 5 bases and J 7 bases; bases outside gene matches: 8. Looked up from germline, CDR1 is KGHSH and CDR2 is LQKENI. This CDR3 contains 15 residues. CDR3 nucleotides: TGTGCCAGCTCATCGGAGCGGGAGGGCCTTAATGAGCAGTTCTTC. This encodes CASSSEREGLNEQFF.

Remarks on this clone: This may stem from a read error, because a much larger clone lies one nucleotide away. V is TRBV5-4 and J is TRBJ1-1; D not resolved. Trimming removed 0 bases from V and 4 bases from J, with 7 bases in between. The CDR3 spans 13 residues. Germline loops: CDR1 SGHNT, CDR2 YYREEE (reference sequence). CDR3 coding DNA: TGTGCCAGCAGCTTGGTTGGGATCACTGAAGCTTTCTTT. Its protein is CASSLVGITEAFF.

This chain uses TRBV7-9 with TRBJ2-6; weak D call: TRBD2 (6 bases). Trimming left V 11 bases short and J 0 bases short, with 8 bases between. This CDR3 contains 13 residues. Germline assignment: CDR1 SEHNR and CDR2 FQNEAQ (reference sequence). CDR3 residues: CAGGDSGANVLTF. Here the CDR3 DNA reads TGTGCCGGAGGGGACTCTGGGGCCAACGTCCTGACTTTC.

The chain carries TRBV27 and TRBJ1-2, with D possibly being TRBD1 (5 bases). The V and J ends lost 3 bases and 7 bases respectively, with 12 bases between them. The CDR3 extends over 13 amino acids. Germline CDR1 is MNHEY and CDR2 is SMNVEV (reference sequence). This CDR3 reads CASSLGDEGGYTF. The CDR3 DNA is TGTGCCAGCAGTTTGGGGGACGAGGGTGGCTACACCTTC.

The V gene is TRBV29-1, the J gene TRBJ1-1; D not certain. V shed 6 bases and J shed 4 bases, with 9 bases lying between them. The CDR3 covers 11 residues. Germline V gene lookup returns CDR1 SQVTM and CDR2 ANQGSEA. Here the CDR3 DNA reads TGCAGCGTCGCACATCTCACTGAAGCTTTCTTT. Encoded protein: CSVAHLTEAFF.

The chain carries TRBV6-4 and TRBJ1-1; tentatively, D is TRBD1 (5 bases). The CDR3 is 13 amino acids. Between the trimmed V and J ends, which lost 3 bases and 4 bases, there was a span of 9 bases. Germline-derived CDR1 and CDR2 are MRHNA and SNTAGT. As DNA, the CDR3 is TGTGCCAGCAGTGAAACGACAGCCACTGAAGCTTTCTTT. Protein sequence: CASSETTATEAFF.

The V gene is TRBV6-5, the J gene TRBJ2-7, with 7 bases fitting TRBD2. The CDR3 length is 13 residues. The trim removed 6 bases at V and 7 bases at J, leaving 9 bases unmatched. Germline CDR1 MNHEY, CDR2 SVGAGI. The CDR3 spells CASRAGPAGEQYF. DNA of the CDR3: TGTGCCAGCAGAGCGGGACCCGCGGGGGAGCAGTACTTC.

This rearrangement joins TRBV5-1 to TRBJ1-1; D may be TRBD1 (6 bases). The CDR3 consists of 13 residues. Germline values: CDR1 SGHRS, CDR2 YFSETQ. Trimming removed 4 bases at V and 6 bases at J, with 13 bases between. DNA of the CDR3: TGCGCCAGCAGCACCACAGGGATACCTGAAGCTTTCTTT. Translated, it gives CASSTTGIPEAFF.

The chain couples TRBV28 to TRBJ1-5; 9 nucleotides align to TRBD1. This CDR3 contains 16 residues. Germline V gene lookup returns CDR1 MDHEN and CDR2 SYDVKM. The V segment lost 4 bases and the J segment 3 bases; nucleotides outside the gene matches: 7. This chain's CDR3 is CASSSDGQGFNQPQHF. The CDR3 DNA sequence: TGTGCCAGCAGTTCCGACGGACAGGGGTTCAATCAGCCCCAGCATTTT.

V is TRBV7-9 and J is TRBJ1-2; 9 bases agree with TRBD1. This CDR3 is built from 15 residues. The V segment lost 5 bases and the J segment 4 bases; nucleotides outside the gene matches: 8. Germline V lookup: CDR1 SEHNR, CDR2 FQNEAQ (reference sequence). The CDR3 DNA follows: TGTGCCAGCAGCCCCCGACAGGGGGGCATCTATGGCTACACCTTC. Translation: CASSPRQGGIYGYTF.

Here the CDR3 reads CASSPWDRANTDTQYF. CDR3 coding DNA: TGTGCCAGCAGTCCCTGGGACAGGGCAAACACAGATACGCAGTATTTT. This chain connects TRBV28 to TRBJ2-3; 9 bases are a match to TRBD1. The CDR3 is 16 residues long. The ends lost 5 bases at V and 2 bases at J; junction bases unmatched: 8. Germline lookup yields CDR1 MDHEN and CDR2 SYDVKM.

The chain employs TRBV9 and TRBJ2-7, with D unresolved. V lost 0 bases, J lost 2 bases, and 6 bases lay in between. CDR3 size: 13 residues. Germline V gives CDR1 SGDLS, CDR2 YYNGEE. CDR3 DNA sequence: TGTGCCAGCAGCGTAGGGGCCGCCTACGAGCAGTACTTC. It translates to CASSVGAAYEQYF.

The chain joins TRBV9 to TRBJ2-5; D gene unclear. V lost 2 bases to trimming and J lost 1 base, with 15 bases between them. CDR1 and CDR2 (germline): SGDLS, YYNGEE. The CDR3 is made up of 16 amino acids. CDR3 nucleotide sequence: TGTGCCAGCAGCGTCGCCCCCGTGGACCTCCAAGAGACCCAGTACTTC. Amino acids: CASSVAPVDLQETQYF.

The gene calls are TRBV29-1 and TRBJ2-1; 10 bases are shared with TRBD2. The germline V gene has CDR1 SQVTM and CDR2 ANQGSEA. This CDR3 comprises 16 residues. V lost 1 base to trimming and J lost 4 bases; unmatched junction nucleotides: 7. CDR3 residues: CSVEGLAGGPYNEQFF. The DNA for the CDR3 is TGCAGCGTTGAAGGACTAGCGGGTGGCCCTTACAATGAGCAGTTCTTC.

The chain has TRBV18 and TRBJ2-3; D may correspond to TRBD1 or TRBD2 (5 bases each). Trimming removed 3 bases from V and 0 bases from J, with 16 bases in between. CDR1 is KGHSH, CDR2 LQKENI, per germline. This CDR3 comprises 17 residues. The CDR3 loop reads CASSPFERGVSTDTQYF. CDR3 sequence (DNA): TGTGCCAGCTCACCCTTCGAGAGAGGGGTTAGCACAGATACGCAGTATTTT.

To note about this clone: At the DNA level, this CDR3 is encoded by other sequences in the same sample as well. The chain is built from TRBV29-1 and TRBJ2-3; 13 nucleotides match TRBD2. The CDR3 runs 15 residues. Germline CDR1 reads SQVTM; CDR2 reads ANQGSEA. Unmatched junction bases numbered 1, after V lost 1 base and J lost 3 bases. DNA for the CDR3: TGCAGCGTTGAAGGGACTAGCGGGAGTACAGATACGCAGTATTTT. It specifies CSVEGTSGSTDTQYF.

The V call is TRBV4-1, the J call TRBJ2-1; TRBD2 might be the D (5 bases). The V and J ends lost 1 base and 5 bases respectively, with 15 bases between them. The CDR3 consists of 16 residues. Germline assignment: CDR1 MGHRA and CDR2 YSYEKL. The CDR3 here is CASSQGLGVGDNEQFF. The CDR3 nucleotides are TGCGCCAGCAGCCAAGGACTGGGAGTTGGGGACAATGAGCAGTTCTTC.

V and J are TRBV4-1 and TRBJ2-7; 11 nucleotides align to TRBD2. Trimming cost V 0 bases and J 0 bases; bases outside gene matches: 7. The CDR3 has 18 residues. Per germline, CDR1 MGHRA and CDR2 YSYEKL. The CDR3: CASSQDLAGGLLSYEQYF. The DNA for the CDR3 is TGCGCCAGCAGCCAAGATCTAGCGGGAGGTCTTCTCTCCTACGAGCAGTACTTC.

The chain is built from TRBV28 and TRBJ2-7; D is uncertain. Trimming left V 7 bases short and J 2 bases short, with 9 bases between. Germline CDR1 MDHEN, CDR2 SYDVKM. This CDR3 contains 12 residues. The CDR3 reads CASKDPTYEQYF. Written as DNA, the CDR3 is TGTGCCAGCAAGGACCCGACCTACGAGCAGTACTTC.

The chain is built from TRBV27 and TRBJ2-7; no clear D gene. The V gene lost 4 bases and the J gene lost 4 bases, with 11 bases spanning the gap. The CDR3 sequence is 13 residues long. The germline gives CDR1 MNHEY, CDR2 SMNVEV (reference sequence). CDR3 coding DNA: TGTGCCAGCAGTTACCGAAGCGAATACGAGCAGTACTTC. Residues: CASSYRSEYEQYF.